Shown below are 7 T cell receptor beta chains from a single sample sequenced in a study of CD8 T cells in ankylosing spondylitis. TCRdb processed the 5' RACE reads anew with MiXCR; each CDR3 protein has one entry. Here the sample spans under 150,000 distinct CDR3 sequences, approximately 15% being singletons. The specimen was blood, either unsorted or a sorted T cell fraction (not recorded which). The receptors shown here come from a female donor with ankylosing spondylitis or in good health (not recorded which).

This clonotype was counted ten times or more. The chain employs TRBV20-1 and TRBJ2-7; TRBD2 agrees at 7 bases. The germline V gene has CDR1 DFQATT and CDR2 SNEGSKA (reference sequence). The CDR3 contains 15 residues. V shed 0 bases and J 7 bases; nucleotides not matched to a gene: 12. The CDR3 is CSARDPGGGAWEQYF. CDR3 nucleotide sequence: TGCAGTGCTAGAGACCCCGGCGGGGGTGCTTGGGAGCAGTACTTC.

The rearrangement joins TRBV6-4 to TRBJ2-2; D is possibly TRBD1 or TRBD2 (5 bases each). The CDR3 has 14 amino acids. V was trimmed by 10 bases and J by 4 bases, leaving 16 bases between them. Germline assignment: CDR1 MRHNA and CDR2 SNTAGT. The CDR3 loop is CAIHRDQSTGELFF. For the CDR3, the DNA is TGTGCCATTCACCGGGACCAGTCCACCGGGGAGCTGTTTTTT.

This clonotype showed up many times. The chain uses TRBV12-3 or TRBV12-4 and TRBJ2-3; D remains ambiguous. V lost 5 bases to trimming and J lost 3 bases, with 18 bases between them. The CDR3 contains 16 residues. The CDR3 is CASSITAGAGTDTQYF. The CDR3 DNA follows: TGTGCCAGCAGTATCACTGCCGGAGCTGGGACAGATACGCAGTATTTT.

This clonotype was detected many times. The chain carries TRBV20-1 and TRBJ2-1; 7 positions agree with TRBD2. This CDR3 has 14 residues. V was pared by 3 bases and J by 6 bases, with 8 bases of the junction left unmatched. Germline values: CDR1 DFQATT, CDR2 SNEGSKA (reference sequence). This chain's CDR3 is CSASLAVGGNEQFF. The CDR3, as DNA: TGCAGTGCTAGCCTAGCGGTGGGAGGCAATGAGCAGTTCTTC.

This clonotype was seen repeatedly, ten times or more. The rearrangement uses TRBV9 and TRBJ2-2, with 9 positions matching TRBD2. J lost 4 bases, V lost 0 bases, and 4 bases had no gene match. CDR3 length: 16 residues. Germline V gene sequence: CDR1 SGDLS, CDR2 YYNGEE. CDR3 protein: CASSVGLAGTTGELFF. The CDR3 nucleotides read TGTGCCAGCAGCGTAGGGCTAGCGGGAACCACCGGGGAGCTGTTTTTT.

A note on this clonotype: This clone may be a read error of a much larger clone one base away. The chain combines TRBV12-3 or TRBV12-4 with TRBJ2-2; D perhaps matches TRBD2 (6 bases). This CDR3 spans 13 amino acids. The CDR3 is CASRLLGTGGLFF. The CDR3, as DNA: TGTGCCAGCAGGCTCCTTGGCACCGGGGGGCTGTTTTTT.

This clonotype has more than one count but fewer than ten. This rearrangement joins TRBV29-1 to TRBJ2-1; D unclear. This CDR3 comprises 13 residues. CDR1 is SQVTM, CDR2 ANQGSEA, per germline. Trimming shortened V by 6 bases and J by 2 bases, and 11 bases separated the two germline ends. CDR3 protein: CSVDLAAYNEQFF. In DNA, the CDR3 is TGCAGCGTGGACCTGGCGGCCTACAATGAGCAGTTCTTC.